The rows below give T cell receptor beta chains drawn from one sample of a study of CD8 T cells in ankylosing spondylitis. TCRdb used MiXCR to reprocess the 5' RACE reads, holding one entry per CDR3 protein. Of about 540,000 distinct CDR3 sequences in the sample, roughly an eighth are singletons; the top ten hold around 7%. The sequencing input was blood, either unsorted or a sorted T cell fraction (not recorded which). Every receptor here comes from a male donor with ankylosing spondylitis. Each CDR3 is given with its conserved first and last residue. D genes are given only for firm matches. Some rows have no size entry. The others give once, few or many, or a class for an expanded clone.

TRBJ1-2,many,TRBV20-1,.,TGCAGTGCTAGAAGTTGGGGCTATGGCTACACCTTC,CSARSWGYGYTF
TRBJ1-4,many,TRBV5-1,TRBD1,TGCGCCAGCAGCTTGGGGACAGGGCATGAAAAACTGTTTTTT,CASSLGTGHEKLFF
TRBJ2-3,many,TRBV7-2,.,TGTGCCAGCAGCCAAACAGTGGAGGTTTCCACGCAGTATTTT,CASSQTVEVSTQYF
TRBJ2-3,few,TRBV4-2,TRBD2,TGTGCCAGCAGCCAAGGAGGGGCGGGAGATAGCACAGATACGCAGTATTTT,CASSQGGAGDSTDTQYF
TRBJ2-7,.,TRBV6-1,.,TGTGCCAGCAGTGAAGGGCAGGATCTCTACGAGCAGTACTTC,CASSEGQDLYEQYF
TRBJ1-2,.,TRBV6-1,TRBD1,TGTGCCAGCGTGACAGGGGGCGCGGAGGTGGACGGCTACACCTTC,CASVTGGAEVDGYTF
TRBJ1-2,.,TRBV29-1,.,TGCAGCGTCGGAACTAACTATGGCTACACCTTC,CSVGTNYGYTF
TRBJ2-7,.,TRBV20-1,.,TGCAGTGCTAGTTTCCAGGGTACCCACGAGCAGTACTTC,CSASFQGTHEQYF
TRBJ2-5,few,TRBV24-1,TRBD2,TGTGCCACCAGTGTAGGACTAGCGGGAGGGTCGGGAGAGACCCAGTACTTC,CATSVGLAGGSGETQYF
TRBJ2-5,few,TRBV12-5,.,TGTGCTAGTGGGATATCCGGGTTGACCCAGTACTTC,CASGISGLTQYF
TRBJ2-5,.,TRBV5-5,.,TGTGCCAGCAGCTTTGAGTTACGCGACCAGTACTTC,CASSFELRDQYF
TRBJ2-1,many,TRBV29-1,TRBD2,TGCAGCGTCGCTAGCGGGAGCTACAATGAGCAGTTCTTC,CSVASGSYNEQFF
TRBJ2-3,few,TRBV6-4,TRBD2,TGTGCCAGCAGTGATCCCGGACTAGCCTACAATAGGGGAGATACGCAGTATTTT,CASSDPGLAYNRGDTQYF
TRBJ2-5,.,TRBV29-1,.,TGCAGCGTTGAAGGATCCCCGGGGCTAGAAGAGACCCAGTACTTC,CSVEGSPGLEETQYF
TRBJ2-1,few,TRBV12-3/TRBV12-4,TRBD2,TGTGCCAGCAGTTACGGACTAGCCGGTGAGCAGTTCTTC,CASSYGLAGEQFF
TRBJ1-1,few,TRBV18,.,TGTGCCAGCTCACCAGGGGTGAAGATGGGGACTGAAGCTTTCTTT,CASSPGVKMGTEAFF
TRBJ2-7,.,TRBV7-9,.,TGTGCCAGCAGCCCCATCCGGGACCTCGTAGGCTACGAGCAGTACTTC,CASSPIRDLVGYEQYF
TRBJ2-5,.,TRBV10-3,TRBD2,TGTGCCGTCAAGCGGGAGGCGGAGACCCAGTACTTC,CAVKREAETQYF
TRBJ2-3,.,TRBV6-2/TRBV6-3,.,TGTGCCAGCAGTTACTGGCCTCTGACGGCGGGAACCACAGATACGCAGTATTTT,CASSYWPLTAGTTDTQYF
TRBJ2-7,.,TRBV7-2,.,TGTGCCAGCAGCTTTCAGCGGAACCTCTACGAGCAGTACTTC,CASSFQRNLYEQYF
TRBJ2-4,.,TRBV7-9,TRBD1,TGTGCCAGAGGGGGCATTTCGGCCAAAAACATTCAGTACTTC,CARGGISAKNIQYF
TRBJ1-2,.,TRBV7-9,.,TGTGCCAGCAGCTTAGATGTTGGACGCCCGCTTGGCTACACCTTC,CASSLDVGRPLGYTF
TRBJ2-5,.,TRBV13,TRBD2,TGTGCCAGCAGCTTAGGGCTAGCGGGAGAGGGGTACCAAGAGACCCAGTACTTC,CASSLGLAGEGYQETQYF
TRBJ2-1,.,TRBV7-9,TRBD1,TGTGCCAGCAGCCCGGGTAGGGGGCTTAATGAGCAGTTCTTC,CASSPGRGLNEQFF
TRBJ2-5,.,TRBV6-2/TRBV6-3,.,TGTGCCAGCAACGGGGACCGGGGTGGGACCCAGTACTTC,CASNGDRGGTQYF
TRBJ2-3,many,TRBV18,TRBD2,TGTGCCAGCTCACTAGCGGGAGAACCAGATACGCAGTATTTT,CASSLAGEPDTQYF
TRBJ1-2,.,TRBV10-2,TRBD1,TGCGCCAGCAGTGTCGCCGGGACAGGGAATGGAGGCTACACCTTC,CASSVAGTGNGGYTF
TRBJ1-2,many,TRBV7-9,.,TGTGCCAGCAGCCCCTCGGAGATGGGCTATGGCTACACCTTC,CASSPSEMGYGYTF
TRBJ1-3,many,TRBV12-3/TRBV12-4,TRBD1,TGTGCCAGCAGAACTACAGGGGGCGCACAGGACACCATATATTTT,CASRTTGGAQDTIYF
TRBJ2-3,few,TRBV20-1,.,TGCAGTGCTAGTGTAGGGAATACGCAGTATTTT,CSASVGNTQYF
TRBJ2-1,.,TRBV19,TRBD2,TGTGCCAGTGCCGTGGCTAGCGGGTACAATGAGCAGTTCTTC,CASAVASGYNEQFF
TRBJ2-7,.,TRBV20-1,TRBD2,TGCAGTGCTACGACCTGGACTAGCGGGAGGGTCGACGAGCAGTACTTC,CSATTWTSGRVDEQYF
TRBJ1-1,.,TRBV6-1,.,TGTGCCAGCACCCGACCGGGCAGGGCCGACGAAGCTTTCTTT,CASTRPGRADEAFF
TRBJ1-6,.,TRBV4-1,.,TGCGCCAGCAGCCAAGATGTGGGCCGACGGAATTCACCCCTCCACTTT,CASSQDVGRRNSPLHF
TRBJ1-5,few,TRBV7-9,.,TGTGCCAGCAGCTACCGGGACTCCCAGCCCCAGCATTTT,CASSYRDSQPQHF
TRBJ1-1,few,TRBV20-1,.,TGCAGTGCTAGCCACGGTAGGAGAACTGAAGCTTTCTTT,CSASHGRRTEAFF
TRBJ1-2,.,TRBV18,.,TGTGCCAGCTCACCCCAGACGGCAAACCCCCCTAACTATGGCTACACCTTC,CASSPQTANPPNYGYTF
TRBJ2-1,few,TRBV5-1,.,TGCGCCAGCAGCCAGGACCGCGTAAACAATGAGCAGTTCTTC,CASSQDRVNNEQFF
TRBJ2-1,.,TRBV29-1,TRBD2,TGCAGCGTTGAAGGACTAGCGGGAGGTGATGAGCAGTTCTTC,CSVEGLAGGDEQFF
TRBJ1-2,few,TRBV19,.,TGTGCCAGTAGTATAGATCGGCGGAGCCCGGGCTACACCTTC,CASSIDRRSPGYTF
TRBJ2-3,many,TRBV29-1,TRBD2,TGCAGCGTTGATCGGACTAGCGGGAGGGTCACAGATACGCAGTATTTT,CSVDRTSGRVTDTQYF
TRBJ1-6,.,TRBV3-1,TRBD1,TGTGCCAGCAGCGACGACAGGGGGTTTTCACCCCTCCACTTT,CASSDDRGFSPLHF